These 8 T cell receptor beta chains were sequenced from one sample in a study of T cell repertoires in ileal Crohn's disease. TCRdb keeps only in-frame clones here, not all; method: immunoSEQ multiplex PCR. The sample includes more than 11,000 clones, around three quarters seen only once; the top ten take 3.5% to 5.5%. Sequenced: ileal tissue. The receptors were sampled from an adult with Crohn's disease.

In its sample, this clone was seen once. V usage is TRBV6-6 and J usage is TRBJ1-2, with 8 positions matching TRBD1. This CDR3 is 15 amino acids long. Germline V gives CDR1 MNHNY, CDR2 SVGAGI (reference sequence). Losses at the gene ends were 2 bases for V and 8 bases for J; bases not matched to a gene: 10. As DNA, the CDR3 is TGTGCCAGCAGTTACGCCGGCCTGACAGGGGAAGGCTACACCTTC. This sequence encodes CASSYAGLTGEGYTF.

This sequence joins TRBV9 and TRBJ2-3; 11 positions match TRBD2. This CDR3 has 15 amino acids. CDR1 SGDLS and CDR2 YYNGEE come from the germline V gene. The V and J ends lost 4 bases and 4 bases, in that order; junction bases with no gene match: 5. In DNA form, the CDR3 reads TGTGCCAGCAGCACTAGACTAGCGGGGTCAGATACGCAGTATTTT. The encoded protein is CASSTRLAGSDTQYF.

For the CDR3, the DNA is TGTGCCAGCGGGGGGGCAGGGCCCTACGAGCAGTACTTC. It is translated as CASGGAGPYEQYF. The chain is built from TRBV9 and TRBJ2-7; maybe TRBD2 (7 bases). CDR1 is SGDLS, CDR2 YYNGEE, per germline. This CDR3 is 13 amino acids long. V lost 7 bases, J lost 2 bases, and 13 bases lay in between.

The chain joins TRBV30 to TRBJ1-4; 9 positions match TRBD1. The germline CDR1 and CDR2 sequences are GTSNPN and SVGIG (reference sequence). Unmatched junction bases numbered 7, after V lost 8 bases and J lost 6 bases. CDR3 size: 13 residues. CDR3 coding DNA: TGTGCCACCACAGGGGGCGCATATGAAAAACTGTTTTTT. It translates to CATTGGAYEKLFF. The whole variable domain, remainder taken from reference TRBV30 and TRBJ1-4, is SQTIHQWPATLVQPVGSPLSLECTVEGTSNPNLYWYRQAAGRGLQLLFYSVGIGQISSEVPQNLSASRPQDRQFILSSKKLLLSDSGFYLCATTGGAYEKLFFGSGTQLSVL.

This chain joins TRBV15 and TRBJ2-7; D is perhaps TRBD2 (6 bases). The V end lost 4 bases, the J end lost 6 bases, and 13 bases lay between the germline ends. This CDR3 is 13 amino acids long. Germline CDR1 LNHNV, CDR2 YYDKDF (reference sequence). CDR3 residues: CATSTRGSREQYF. The CDR3 DNA follows: TGTGCCACCAGCACCCGGGGGTCTCGCGAGCAGTACTTC. Variable domain in full (rest from reference TRBV15 and TRBJ2-7): DAMVIQNPRYQVTQFGKPVTLSCSQTLNHNVMYWYQQKSSQAPKLLFHYYDKDFNNEADTPDNFQSRRPNTSFCFLDIRSPGLGDTAMYLCATSTRGSREQYFGPGTRLTVT.

This chain uses TRBV19 with TRBJ1-2; TRBD1 aligns across 9 bases. The CDR3 extends over 13 amino acids. Trimming took 5 bases from V and 7 from J; bases not matched to a gene: 5. In germline, CDR1 is LNHDA, CDR2 SQIVND (reference sequence). The CDR3 sequence: CASSLRQGGGYTF. CDR3 nucleotide sequence: TGTGCCAGTAGTCTACGACAGGGGGGTGGCTACACCTTC.

V and J are TRBV5-4 and TRBJ2-7, with a tentative D call TRBD2 (6 bases). V lost 3 bases to trimming and J lost 6 bases, with 13 bases between them. Germline loops: CDR1 SGHNT, CDR2 YYREEE (reference sequence). This CDR3 spans 13 amino acids. The CDR3 nucleotides read TGTGCCAGCAGCTACCGGGGGAATTTCGAGCAGTACTTC. It is translated as CASSYRGNFEQYF.

The CDR3 spells CASSPSGVSNQPQHF. CDR3 nucleotides: TGTGCCAGCAGCCCCTCAGGGGTTAGCAATCAGCCCCAGCATTTT. The rearrangement joins TRBV28 to TRBJ1-5; TRBD1 might be the D (6 bases). The V and J ends lost 6 bases and 0 bases respectively, with 12 bases between them. The CDR3 is 15 residues long. From germline, CDR1 is MDHEN and CDR2 SYDVKM.